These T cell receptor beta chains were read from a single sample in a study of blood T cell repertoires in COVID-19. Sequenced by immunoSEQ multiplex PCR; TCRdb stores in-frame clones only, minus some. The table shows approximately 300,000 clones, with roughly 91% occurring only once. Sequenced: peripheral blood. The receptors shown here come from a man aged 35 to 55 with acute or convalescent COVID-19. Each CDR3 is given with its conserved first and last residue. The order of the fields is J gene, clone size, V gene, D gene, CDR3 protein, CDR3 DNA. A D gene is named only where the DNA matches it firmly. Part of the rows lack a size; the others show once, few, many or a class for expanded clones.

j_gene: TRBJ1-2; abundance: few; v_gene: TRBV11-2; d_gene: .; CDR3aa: CASSLAGGSRSDYGYTF; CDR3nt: TGTGCCAGCAGCCTCGCCGGGGGGAGCAGATCGGACTATGGCTACACCTTC
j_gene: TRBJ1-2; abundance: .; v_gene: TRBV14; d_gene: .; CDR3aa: CASSQVRRGADGYTF; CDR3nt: TGTGCCAGCAGCCAAGTTCGCAGGGGCGCGGATGGCTACACCTTC
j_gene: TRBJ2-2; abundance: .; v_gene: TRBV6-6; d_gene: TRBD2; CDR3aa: CASKAGGVAGELFF; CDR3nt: TGTGCCAGCAAAGCGGGGGGGGTTGCCGGGGAGCTGTTTTTT
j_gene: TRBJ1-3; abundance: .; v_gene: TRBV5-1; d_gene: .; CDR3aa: CASSLEPGAEGNTIYF; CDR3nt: TGCGCCAGCAGCTTGGAGCCAGGGGCAGAAGGAAACACCATATATTTT
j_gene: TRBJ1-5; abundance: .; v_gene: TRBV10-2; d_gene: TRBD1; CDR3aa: CASSLDRFSQPQHF; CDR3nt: TGCGCCAGCAGTTTGGACAGGTTTTCCCAGCCCCAGCATTTT
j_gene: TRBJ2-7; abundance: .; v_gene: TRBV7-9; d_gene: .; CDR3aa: CASSFRQYSYEQYF; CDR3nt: TGTGCCAGCAGCTTTAGACAGTACTCCTACGAGCAGTACTTC
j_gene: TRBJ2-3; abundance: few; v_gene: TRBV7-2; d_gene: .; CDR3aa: CASSPRGHSTDTQYF; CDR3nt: TGTGCCAGCAGCCCAAGAGGCCATAGCACAGATACGCAGTATTTT
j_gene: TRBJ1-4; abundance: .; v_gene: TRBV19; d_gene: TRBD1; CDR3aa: CASSPTGSNEKLFF; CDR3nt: TGTGCCAGTAGTCCGACAGGGTCTAATGAAAAACTGTTTTTT
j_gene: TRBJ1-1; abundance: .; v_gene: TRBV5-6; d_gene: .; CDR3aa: CASSLEWGATEAFF; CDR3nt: TGTGCCAGCAGCTTGGAGTGGGGAGCCACTGAAGCTTTCTTT
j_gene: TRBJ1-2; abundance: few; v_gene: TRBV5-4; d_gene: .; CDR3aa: CASSLAGGGYGYTF; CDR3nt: TGTGCCAGCAGCTTGGCGGGGGGCGGCTATGGCTACACCTTC
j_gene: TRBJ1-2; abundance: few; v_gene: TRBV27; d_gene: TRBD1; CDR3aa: CASSLNPGTGIHYGYTF; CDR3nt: TGTGCCAGCAGTTTAAATCCAGGGACAGGGATTCATTATGGCTACACCTTC
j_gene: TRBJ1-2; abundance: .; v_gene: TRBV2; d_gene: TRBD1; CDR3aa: CASNFPDRGLGGYTF; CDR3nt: TGTGCCAGCAACTTTCCGGACAGGGGGCTGGGGGGCTACACCTTC
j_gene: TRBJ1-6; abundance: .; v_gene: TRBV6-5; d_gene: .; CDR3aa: CASRGTAEGSPLHF; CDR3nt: TGTGCCAGCAGGGGAACGGCCGAGGGTTCACCCCTCCACTTT
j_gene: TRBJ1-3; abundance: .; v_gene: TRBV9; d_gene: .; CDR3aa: CASSLRLGSGNTIYF; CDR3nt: TGTGCCAGCAGCTTACGACTGGGCTCTGGAAACACCATATATTTT
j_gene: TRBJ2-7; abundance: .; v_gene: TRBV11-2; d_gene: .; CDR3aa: CASSLERSYEQYF; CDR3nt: TGTGCCAGCAGCTTAGAACGGTCCTACGAGCAGTACTTC
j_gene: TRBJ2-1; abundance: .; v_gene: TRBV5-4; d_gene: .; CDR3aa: CASSLPSLGYNEQFF; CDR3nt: TGTGCCAGCAGCTTGCCTAGTCTTGGGTACAATGAGCAGTTCTTC
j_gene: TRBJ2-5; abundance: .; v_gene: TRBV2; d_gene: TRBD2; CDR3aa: CASSDLAGQETQYF; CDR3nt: TGTGCCAGCAGCGACCTAGCGGGGCAAGAGACCCAGTACTTC
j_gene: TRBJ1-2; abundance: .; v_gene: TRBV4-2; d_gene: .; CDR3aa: CASSQEQGVNYGYTF; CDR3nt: TGTGCCAGCAGCCAAGAGCAGGGTGTTAACTATGGCTACACCTTC
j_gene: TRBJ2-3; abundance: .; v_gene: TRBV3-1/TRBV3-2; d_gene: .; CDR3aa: CASSQVGEGTQYF; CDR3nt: TGTGCCAGCAGCCAAGTCGGCGAGGGTACGCAGTATTTT
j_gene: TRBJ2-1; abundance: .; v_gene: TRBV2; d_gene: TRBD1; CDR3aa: CASSLDRGWNNEQFF; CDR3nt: TGTGCCAGCAGTTTGGACAGGGGCTGGAACAATGAGCAGTTCTTC
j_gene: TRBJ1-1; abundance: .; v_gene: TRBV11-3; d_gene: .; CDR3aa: CASSFGQNTEAFF; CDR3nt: TGTGCCAGCAGCTTTGGGCAGAACACTGAAGCTTTCTTT
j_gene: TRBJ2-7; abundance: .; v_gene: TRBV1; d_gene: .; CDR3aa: CTSSPRVRKAYEQYF; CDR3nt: TGCACCAGCAGCCCCCGGGTCAGAAAAGCTTACGAGCAGTACTTC
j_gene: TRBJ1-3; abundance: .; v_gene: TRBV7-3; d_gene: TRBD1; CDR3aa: CASSRTGDSGNTIYF; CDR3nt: TGTGCCAGCAGCAGGACAGGGGATTCTGGAAACACCATATATTTT
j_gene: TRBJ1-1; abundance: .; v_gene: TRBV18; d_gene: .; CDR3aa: CASNRDLNTEAFF; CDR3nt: TGTGCCAGCAACCGGGACTTGAACACTGAAGCTTTCTTT
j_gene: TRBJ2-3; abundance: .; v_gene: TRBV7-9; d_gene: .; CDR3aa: CASSLTGTDTQYF; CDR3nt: TGTGCCAGCAGCCTTACAGGGACGGATACGCAGTATTTT
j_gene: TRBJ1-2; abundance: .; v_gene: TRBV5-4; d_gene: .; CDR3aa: CASSLAGGTTNYGYTF; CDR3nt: TGTGCCAGCAGCTTGGCCGGTGGCACTACTAACTATGGCTACACCTTC
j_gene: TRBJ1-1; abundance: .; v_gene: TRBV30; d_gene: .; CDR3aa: CAWLEGQKGAEAFF; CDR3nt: TGTGCCTGGTTAGAAGGACAAAAAGGGGCTGAAGCTTTCTTT
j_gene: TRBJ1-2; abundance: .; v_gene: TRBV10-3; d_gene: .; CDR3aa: CAISLDENYGYTF; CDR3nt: TGTGCCATCAGCCTAGACGAGAACTATGGCTACACCTTC
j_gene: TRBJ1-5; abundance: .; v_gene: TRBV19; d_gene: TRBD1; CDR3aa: CASSQGAYSNQPQHF; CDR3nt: TGTGCCAGTAGCCAGGGGGCCTATAGCAATCAGCCCCAGCATTTT
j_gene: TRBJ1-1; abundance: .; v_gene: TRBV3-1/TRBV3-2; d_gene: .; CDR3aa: CASSQYLQGLINTEAFF; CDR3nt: TGTGCCAGCAGCCAGTACTTACAGGGACTAATTAACACTGAAGCTTTCTTT
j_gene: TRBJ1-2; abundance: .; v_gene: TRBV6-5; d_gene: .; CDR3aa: CASSPARQPSYTF; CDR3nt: TGTGCCAGCAGCCCGGCGAGACAGCCGAGCTACACCTTC
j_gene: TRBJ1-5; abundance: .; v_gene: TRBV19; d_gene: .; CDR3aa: CASSILAMTQHF; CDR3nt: TGTGCCAGTAGTATCCTTGCGATGACCCAGCATTTT
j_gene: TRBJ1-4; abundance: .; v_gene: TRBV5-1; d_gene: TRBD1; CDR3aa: CASRPWTGTNEKLFF; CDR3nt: TGCGCCAGCAGACCTTGGACAGGAACTAATGAAAAACTGTTTTTT
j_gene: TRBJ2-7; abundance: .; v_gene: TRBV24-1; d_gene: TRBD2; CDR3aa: CATSKGLAYEQYF; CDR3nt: TGTGCCACCAGTAAGGGACTAGCTTACGAGCAGTACTTC
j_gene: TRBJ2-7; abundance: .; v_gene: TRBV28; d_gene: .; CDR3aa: CASSSPWGGGVDEQYF; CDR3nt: TGTGCCAGCAGTTCCCCCTGGGGGGGCGGTGTGGACGAGCAGTACTTC
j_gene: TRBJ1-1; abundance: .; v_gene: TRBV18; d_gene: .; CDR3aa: CASSQLLERDDTEAFF; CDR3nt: .
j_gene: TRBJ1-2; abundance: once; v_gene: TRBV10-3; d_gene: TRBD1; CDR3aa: CAISTGGGGYGYTF; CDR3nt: TGTGCCATCAGTACAGGGGGCGGGGGCTATGGCTACACCTTC
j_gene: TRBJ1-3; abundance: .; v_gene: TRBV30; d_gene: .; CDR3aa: CAWTDRGNTIYF; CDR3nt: TGTGCCTGGACCGACAGGGGAAACACCATATATTTT
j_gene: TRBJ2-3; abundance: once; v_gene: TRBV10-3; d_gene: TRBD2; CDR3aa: CAIRFGLDKDTQYF; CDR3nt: TGTGCCATCAGATTCGGACTAGACAAAGATACGCAGTATTTT
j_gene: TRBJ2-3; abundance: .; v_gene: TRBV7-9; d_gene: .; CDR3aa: CASSLEEARGTDTQYF; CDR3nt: TGTGCCAGCAGCTTAGAGGAGGCGAGGGGCACAGATACGCAGTATTTT